This record covers a single T cell receptor beta chain. The target antigen is unknown. These data belong to a study of T cell repertoires and HLA-DP antigens. About the study: Alloreactive CD4+ T cells targeted HLA-DP on transduced HeLa.

The method was immunoSEQ multiplex PCR; TCRdb's version includes in-frame clones alone and lacks a portion of them. The sample lists 65,000 to 90,000 clones, around 80% occurring once. Germline loops: CDR1 KGHSH, CDR2 LQKENI. This CDR3 has 14 residues. Unmatched junction bases numbered 5, after V lost 6 bases and J lost 5 bases. The specimen sequenced was CD4+ T cells from PBMCs. This TCR derives from a man aged 55 to 70 in good health and CMV-seronegative. This chain links TRBV18 with TRBJ1-4, with 8 bases lining up with TRBD1. CDR3: CASSWGQENEKLFF. As DNA, the CDR3 is TGTGCCAGCTCCTGGGGACAGGAGAATGAAAAACTGTTTTTT.